This T cell receptor beta chain derives from a study of T-cell reconstitution after alpha-beta-depleted transplantation in children. Library preparation (for TCRbeta) was performed with unique molecular identifiers. TCRdb fed the PCR reads into MiXCR, producing one record per CDR3 protein. The sample carries 500,000 to 600,000 distinct CDR3 sequences, about 33% recorded once. Trimming stripped 5 bases from V and 6 bases from J, with 15 bases between. The CDR3 spans 14 residues. The sequence was obtained from a human donor who donated a stem cell graft to a child with aplastic anemia. The material sequenced was PBMCs from the stem cell graft donor, taken from the stem cell graft. This chain connects TRBV12-3 or TRBV12-4 to TRBJ2-3; D ambiguous. The CDR3 reads CASSPKWVGDTQYF. The CDR3 bases are TGTGCCAGCAGTCCTAAATGGGTTGGGGATACGCAGTATTTT.